The present T cell receptor beta chain was sequenced within a study of Graves' ophthalmopathy and Graves' hyperthyroidism. The study's findings and limits: Ophthalmopathy versus stable hyperthyroidism: 13-signature model gave about 87% sensitivity, 81.08% specificity.

Beta-chain TCR CDR3 regions were amplified from RNA transcripts. RT-PCR with HTBI primers came first, then second-round multiplex PCR. TCRdb re-analysed the multiplex PCR reads in MiXCR, keeping a single row per CDR3 protein. The table records nearly 400,000 distinct CDR3 sequences, approximately 20% of them present only once. The CDR3 sequence is 12 residues long. The germline CDR1 and CDR2 sequences are KGHSH and LQKENI. Trimming took 0 bases from V and 9 from J, leaving 5 bases between them. This clonotype has at least ten counts. Its antigen is as yet unknown. Moderate-to-severe activity, CAS ≥3, NOSPECS ≥4 and a duration under 3 months were seen in donors with ophthalmopathy.

The TCR comes from a woman younger than 30 with Graves' ophthalmopathy. The sequenced material came from peripheral blood. This sequence joins TRBV18 and TRBJ2-2, with D unclear. CDR3 sequence reads: CASSPPSRELFF. CDR3 DNA: TGTGCCAGCTCACCACCTTCCAGGGAGCTGTTTTTT.